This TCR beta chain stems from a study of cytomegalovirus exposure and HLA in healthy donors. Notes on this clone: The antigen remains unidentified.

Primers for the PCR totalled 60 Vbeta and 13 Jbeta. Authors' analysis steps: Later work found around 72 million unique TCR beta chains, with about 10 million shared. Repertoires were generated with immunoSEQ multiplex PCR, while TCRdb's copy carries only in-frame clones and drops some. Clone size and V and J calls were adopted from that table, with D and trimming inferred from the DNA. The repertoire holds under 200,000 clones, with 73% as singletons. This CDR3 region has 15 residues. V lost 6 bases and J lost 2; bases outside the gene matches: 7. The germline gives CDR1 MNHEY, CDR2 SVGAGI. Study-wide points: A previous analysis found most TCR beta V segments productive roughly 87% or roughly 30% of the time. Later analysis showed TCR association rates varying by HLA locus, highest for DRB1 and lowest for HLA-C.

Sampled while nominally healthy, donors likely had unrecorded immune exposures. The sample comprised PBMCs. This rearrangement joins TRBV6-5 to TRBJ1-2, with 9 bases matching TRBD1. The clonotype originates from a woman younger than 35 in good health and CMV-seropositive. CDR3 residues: CASSQSTGGNYGYTF. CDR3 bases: TGTGCCAGCAGCCAATCGACAGGGGGGAACTATGGCTACACCTTC.